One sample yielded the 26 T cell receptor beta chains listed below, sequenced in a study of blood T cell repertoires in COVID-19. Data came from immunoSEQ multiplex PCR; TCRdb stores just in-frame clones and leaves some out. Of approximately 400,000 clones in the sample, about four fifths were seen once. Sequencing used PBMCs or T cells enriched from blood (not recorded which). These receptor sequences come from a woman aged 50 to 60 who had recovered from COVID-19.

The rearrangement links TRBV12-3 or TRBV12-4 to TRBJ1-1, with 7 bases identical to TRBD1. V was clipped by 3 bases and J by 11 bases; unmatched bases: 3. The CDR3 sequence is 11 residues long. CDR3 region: CASSFSRGAFF. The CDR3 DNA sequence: TGTGCCAGCAGTTTTTCCAGGGGGGCTTTCTTT.

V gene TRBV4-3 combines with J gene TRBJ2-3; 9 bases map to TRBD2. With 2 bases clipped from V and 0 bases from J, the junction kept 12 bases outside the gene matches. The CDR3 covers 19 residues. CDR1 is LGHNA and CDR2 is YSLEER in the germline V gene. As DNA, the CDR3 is TGCGCCAGCAGCCAACCCCCTGCGGGGGGGCTCTCTAGCACAGATACGCAGTATTTT. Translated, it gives CASSQPPAGGLSSTDTQYF.

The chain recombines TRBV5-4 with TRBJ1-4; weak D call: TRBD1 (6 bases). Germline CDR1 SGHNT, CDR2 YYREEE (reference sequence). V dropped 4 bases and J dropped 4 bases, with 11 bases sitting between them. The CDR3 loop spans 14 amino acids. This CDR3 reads CASSLRGGNEKLFF. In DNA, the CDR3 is TGTGCCAGCAGCCTGAGAGGGGGTAATGAAAAACTGTTTTTT.

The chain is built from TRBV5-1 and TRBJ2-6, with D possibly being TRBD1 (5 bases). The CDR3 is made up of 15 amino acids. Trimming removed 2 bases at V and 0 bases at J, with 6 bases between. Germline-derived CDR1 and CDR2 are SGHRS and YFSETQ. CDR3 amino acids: CASSLGDSGANVLTF. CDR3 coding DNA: TGCGCCAGCAGCTTAGGGGACTCTGGGGCCAACGTCCTGACTTTC.

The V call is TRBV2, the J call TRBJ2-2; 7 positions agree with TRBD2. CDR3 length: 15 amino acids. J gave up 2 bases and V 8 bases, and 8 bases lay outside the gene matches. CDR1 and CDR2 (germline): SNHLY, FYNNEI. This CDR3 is CASSIGDYNTGELFF. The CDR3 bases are TGTGCCAGCTCGATAGGGGACTATAACACCGGGGAGCTGTTTTTT.

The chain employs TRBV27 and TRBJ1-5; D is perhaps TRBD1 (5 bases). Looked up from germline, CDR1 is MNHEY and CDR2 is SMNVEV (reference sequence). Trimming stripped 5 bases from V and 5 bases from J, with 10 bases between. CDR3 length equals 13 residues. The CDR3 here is CASSRQFDQPQHF. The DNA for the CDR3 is TGTGCCAGCAGTAGACAGTTTGATCAGCCCCAGCATTTT.

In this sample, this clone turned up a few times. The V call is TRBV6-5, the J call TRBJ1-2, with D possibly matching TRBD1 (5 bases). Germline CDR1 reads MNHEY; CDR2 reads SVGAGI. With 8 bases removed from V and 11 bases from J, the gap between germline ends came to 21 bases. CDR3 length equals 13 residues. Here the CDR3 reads CASRSGAFFTYTF. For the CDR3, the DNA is TGTGCCAGCCGGAGCGGGGCTTTTTTTACGTACACCTTC.

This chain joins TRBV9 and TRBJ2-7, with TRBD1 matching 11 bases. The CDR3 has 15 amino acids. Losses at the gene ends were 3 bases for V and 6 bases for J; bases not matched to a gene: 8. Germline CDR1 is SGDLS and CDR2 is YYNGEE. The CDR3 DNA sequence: TGTGCCAGCAGCGCGTTGGGACAGGGGGGAGGCGAGCAGTACTTC. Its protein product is CASSALGQGGGEQYF.

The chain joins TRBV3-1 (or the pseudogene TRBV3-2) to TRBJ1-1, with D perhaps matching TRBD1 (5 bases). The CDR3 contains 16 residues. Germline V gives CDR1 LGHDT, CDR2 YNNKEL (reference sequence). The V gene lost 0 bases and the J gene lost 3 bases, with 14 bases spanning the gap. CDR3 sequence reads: CASSQERRGWDTEAFF. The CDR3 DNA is TGTGCCAGCAGCCAAGAAAGAAGGGGATGGGACACTGAAGCTTTCTTT.

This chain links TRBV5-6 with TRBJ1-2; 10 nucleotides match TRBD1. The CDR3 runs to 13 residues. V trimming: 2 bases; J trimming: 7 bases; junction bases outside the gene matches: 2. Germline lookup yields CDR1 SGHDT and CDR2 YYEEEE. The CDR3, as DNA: TGTGCCAGCAGCTTAGGGACAGGGGTTGGCTACACCTTC. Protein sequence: CASSLGTGVGYTF.

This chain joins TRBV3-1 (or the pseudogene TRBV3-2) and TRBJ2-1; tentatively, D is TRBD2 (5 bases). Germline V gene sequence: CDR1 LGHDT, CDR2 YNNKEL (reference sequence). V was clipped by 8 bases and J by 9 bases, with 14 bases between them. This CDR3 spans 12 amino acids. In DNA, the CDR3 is TGTGCCAGCCGAAAAGGAGGAAGTGAGCAGTTCTTC. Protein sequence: CASRKGGSEQFF.

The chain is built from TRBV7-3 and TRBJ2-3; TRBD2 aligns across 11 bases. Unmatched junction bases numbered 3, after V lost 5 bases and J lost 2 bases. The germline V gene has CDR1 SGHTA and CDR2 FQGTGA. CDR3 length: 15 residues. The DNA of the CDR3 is TGTGCCAGCAGCCCGACTAGCGGGATCACAGATACGCAGTATTTT. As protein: CASSPTSGITDTQYF.

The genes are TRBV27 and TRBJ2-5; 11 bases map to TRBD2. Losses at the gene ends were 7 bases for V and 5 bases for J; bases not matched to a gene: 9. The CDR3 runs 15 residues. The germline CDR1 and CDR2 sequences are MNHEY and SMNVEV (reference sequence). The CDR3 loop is CASKSIAGGPETQYF. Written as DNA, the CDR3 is TGTGCCAGCAAGAGCATAGCGGGGGGGCCGGAGACCCAGTACTTC.

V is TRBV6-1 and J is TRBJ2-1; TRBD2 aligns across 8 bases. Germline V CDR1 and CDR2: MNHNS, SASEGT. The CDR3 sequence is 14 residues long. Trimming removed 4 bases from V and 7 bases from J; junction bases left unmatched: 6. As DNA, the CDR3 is TGTGCCAGCAGTGCGGGGGGGTTTCGTAATGAGCAGTTCTTC. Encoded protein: CASSAGGFRNEQFF.

In nucleotides, the CDR3 is TGTGCCAGCAGCTTGGCCTCAGGGGACAATCAGCCCCAGCATTTT. This translates into CASSLASGDNQPQHF. The chain combines TRBV5-6 with TRBJ1-5; tentatively, D is TRBD1 (6 bases). The germline V gene has CDR1 SGHDT and CDR2 YYEEEE. CDR3 length: 15 amino acids. V shed 0 bases and J shed 3 bases, with 10 bases lying between them.

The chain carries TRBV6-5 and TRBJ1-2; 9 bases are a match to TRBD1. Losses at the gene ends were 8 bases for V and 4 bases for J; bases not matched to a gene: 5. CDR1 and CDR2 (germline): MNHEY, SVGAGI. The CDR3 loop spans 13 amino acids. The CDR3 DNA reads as TGTGCCAGCGCACAGGGGGCTGGCTATGGCTACACCTTC. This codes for CASAQGAGYGYTF.

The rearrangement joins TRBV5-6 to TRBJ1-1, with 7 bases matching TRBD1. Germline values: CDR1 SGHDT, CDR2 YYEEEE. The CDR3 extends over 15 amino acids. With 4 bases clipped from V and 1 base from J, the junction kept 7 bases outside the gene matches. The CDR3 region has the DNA TGTGCCAGCAGCATTGAGACAGGGACGAACACTGAAGCTTTCTTT. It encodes CASSIETGTNTEAFF.

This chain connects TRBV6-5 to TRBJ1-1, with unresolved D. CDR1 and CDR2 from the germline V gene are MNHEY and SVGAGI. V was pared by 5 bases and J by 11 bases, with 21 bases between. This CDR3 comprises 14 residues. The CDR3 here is CASSTTPRGYSAFF. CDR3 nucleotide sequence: TGTGCCAGCAGTACTACCCCGCGTGGCTATTCGGCTTTCTTT.

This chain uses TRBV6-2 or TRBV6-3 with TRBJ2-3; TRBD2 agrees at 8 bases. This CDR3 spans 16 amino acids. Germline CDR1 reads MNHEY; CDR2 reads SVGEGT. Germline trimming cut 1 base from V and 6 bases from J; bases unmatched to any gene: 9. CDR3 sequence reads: CASSYWGRGAVDTQYF. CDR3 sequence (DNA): TGTGCCAGCAGTTACTGGGGGCGGGGGGCTGTGGATACGCAGTATTTT.

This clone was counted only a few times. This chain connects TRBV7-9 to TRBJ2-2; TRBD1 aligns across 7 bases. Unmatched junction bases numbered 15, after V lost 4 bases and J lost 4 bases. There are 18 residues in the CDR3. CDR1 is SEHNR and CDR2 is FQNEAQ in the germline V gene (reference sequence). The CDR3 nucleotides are TGTGCCAGCAGCTCCCAGAAACAGGGGCCTCTTGGCACCGGGGAGCTGTTTTTT. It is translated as CASSSQKQGPLGTGELFF.

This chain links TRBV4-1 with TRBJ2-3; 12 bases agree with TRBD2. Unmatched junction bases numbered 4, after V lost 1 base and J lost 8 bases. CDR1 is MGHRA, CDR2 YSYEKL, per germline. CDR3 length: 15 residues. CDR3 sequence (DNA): TGCGCCAGCAGCCAAGGGACTAGCGGGGCTGTTACGCAGTATTTT. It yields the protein CASSQGTSGAVTQYF.

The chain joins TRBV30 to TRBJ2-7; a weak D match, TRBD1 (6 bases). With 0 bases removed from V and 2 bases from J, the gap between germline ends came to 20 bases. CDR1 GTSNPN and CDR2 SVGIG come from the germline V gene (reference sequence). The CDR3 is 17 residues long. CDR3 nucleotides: TGTGCCTGGAGTGTACCTCCTAACAGGGTATTAGCCTACGAGCAGTACTTC. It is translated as CAWSVPPNRVLAYEQYF.

CDR3 protein: CASSYPPTGPYGYTF. The DNA of the CDR3 is TGTGCCAGCAGTTATCCCCCTACAGGGCCCTATGGCTACACCTTC. The rearrangement joins TRBV6-6 to TRBJ1-2; maybe TRBD1 (6 bases). CDR1 is MNHNY and CDR2 is SVGAGI in the germline V gene (reference sequence). Trimming stripped 3 bases from V and 4 bases from J, with 15 bases between. This CDR3 region has 15 residues.

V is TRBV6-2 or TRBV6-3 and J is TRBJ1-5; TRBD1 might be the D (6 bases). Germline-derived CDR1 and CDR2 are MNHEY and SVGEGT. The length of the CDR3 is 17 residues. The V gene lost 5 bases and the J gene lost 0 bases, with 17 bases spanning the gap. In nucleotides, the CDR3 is TGTGCCAGCAGTAAAATCCGGGACATCCCTAGCAATCAGCCCCAGCATTTT. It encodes CASSKIRDIPSNQPQHF.

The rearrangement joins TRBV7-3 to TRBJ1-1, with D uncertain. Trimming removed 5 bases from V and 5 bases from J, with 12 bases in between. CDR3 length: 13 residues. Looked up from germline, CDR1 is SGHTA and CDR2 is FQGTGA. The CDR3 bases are TGTGCCAGCAGCAGAGAGCACGAGACTGAAGCTTTCTTT. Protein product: CASSREHETEAFF. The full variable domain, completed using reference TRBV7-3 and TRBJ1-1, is GAGVSQTPSNKVTEKGKYVELRCDPISGHTALYWYRQSLGQGPEFLIYFQGTGAADDSGLPNDRFFAVRPEGSVSTLKIQRTERGDSAVYLCASSREHETEAFFGQGTRLTVV.

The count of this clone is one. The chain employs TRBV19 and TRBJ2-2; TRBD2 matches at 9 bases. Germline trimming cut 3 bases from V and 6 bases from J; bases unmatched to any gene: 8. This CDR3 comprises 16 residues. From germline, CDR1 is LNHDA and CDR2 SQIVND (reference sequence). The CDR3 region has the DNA TGTGCCAGTAGTATGGTAGCGGGAGCGGTTGCCGGGGAGCTGTTTTTT. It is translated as CASSMVAGAVAGELFF.